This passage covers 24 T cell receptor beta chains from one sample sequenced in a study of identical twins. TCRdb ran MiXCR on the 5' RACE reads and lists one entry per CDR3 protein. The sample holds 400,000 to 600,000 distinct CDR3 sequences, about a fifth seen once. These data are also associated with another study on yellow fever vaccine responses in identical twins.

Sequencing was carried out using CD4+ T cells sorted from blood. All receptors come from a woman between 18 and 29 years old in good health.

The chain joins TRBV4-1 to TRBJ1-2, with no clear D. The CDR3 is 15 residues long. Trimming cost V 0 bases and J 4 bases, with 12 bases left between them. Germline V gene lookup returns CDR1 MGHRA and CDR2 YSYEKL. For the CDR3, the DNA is TGCGCCAGCAGCCAAGATCCCGCAGCCTCCTATGGCTACACCTTC. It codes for CASSQDPAASYGYTF.

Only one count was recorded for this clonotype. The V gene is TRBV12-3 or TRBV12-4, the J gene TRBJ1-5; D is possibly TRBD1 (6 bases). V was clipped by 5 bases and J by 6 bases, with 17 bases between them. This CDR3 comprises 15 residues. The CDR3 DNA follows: TGTGCCAGCAGTCCCGGAGGGGGGAACAGTCAGCCCCAGCATTTT. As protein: CASSPGGGNSQPQHF.

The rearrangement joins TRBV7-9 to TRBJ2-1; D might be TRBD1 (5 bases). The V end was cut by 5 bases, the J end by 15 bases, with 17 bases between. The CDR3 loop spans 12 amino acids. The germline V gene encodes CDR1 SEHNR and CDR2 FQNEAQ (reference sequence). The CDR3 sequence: CASSPFQGNGFF. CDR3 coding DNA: TGTGCCAGCAGCCCATTCCAGGGAAACGGGTTCTTC.

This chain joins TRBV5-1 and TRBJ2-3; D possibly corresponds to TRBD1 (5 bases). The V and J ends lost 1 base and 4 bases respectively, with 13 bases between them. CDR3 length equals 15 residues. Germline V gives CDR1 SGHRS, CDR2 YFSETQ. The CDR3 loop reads CASSLRTGLADTQYF. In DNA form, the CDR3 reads TGCGCCAGCAGCTTGAGAACAGGTCTCGCAGATACGCAGTATTTT. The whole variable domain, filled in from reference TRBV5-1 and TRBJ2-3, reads KAGVTQTPRYLIKTRGQQVTLSCSPISGHRSVSWYQQTPGQGLQFLFEYFSETQRNKGNFPGRFSGRQFSNSRSEMNVSTLELGDSALYLCASSLRTGLADTQYFGPGTRLTVL.

The CDR3 coding sequence is TGTGCCAGTAGTATATGGGGGGAAGAGACCCAGTACTTC. It yields the protein CASSIWGEETQYF. The chain links TRBV19 to TRBJ2-5, with D possibly TRBD2 on 6 matching bases. Trimming took 2 bases from V and 3 from J, leaving 7 bases between them. The CDR3 is made up of 13 amino acids. Germline CDR1 and CDR2: LNHDA and SQIVND (reference sequence).

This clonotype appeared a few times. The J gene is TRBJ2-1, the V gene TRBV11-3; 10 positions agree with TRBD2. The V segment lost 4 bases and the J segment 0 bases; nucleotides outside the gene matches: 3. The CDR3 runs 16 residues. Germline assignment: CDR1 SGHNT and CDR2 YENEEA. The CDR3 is CASSSLAGASYNEQFF. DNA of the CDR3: TGTGCCAGCAGCTCTCTAGCGGGAGCCTCCTACAATGAGCAGTTCTTC.

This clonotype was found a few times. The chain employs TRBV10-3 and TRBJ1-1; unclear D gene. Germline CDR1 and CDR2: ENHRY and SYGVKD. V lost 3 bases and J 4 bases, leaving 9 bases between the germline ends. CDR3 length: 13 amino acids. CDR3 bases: TGTGCCATCAGTGATAATGGTGTCACTGAAGCTTTCTTT. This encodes CAISDNGVTEAFF.

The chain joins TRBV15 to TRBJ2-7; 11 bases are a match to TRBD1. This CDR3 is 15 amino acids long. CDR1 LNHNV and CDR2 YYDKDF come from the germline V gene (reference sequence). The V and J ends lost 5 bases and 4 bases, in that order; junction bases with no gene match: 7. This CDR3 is CATSRGTGGWYEQYF. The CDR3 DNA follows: TGTGCCACCAGCCGCGGGACAGGGGGTTGGTACGAGCAGTACTTC.

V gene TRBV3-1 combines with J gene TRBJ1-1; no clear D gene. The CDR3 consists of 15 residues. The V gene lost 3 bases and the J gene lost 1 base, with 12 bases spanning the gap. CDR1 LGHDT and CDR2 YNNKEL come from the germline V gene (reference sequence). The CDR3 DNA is TGTGCCAGCAGCCAGCCCGGAAGTGGGAACACTGAAGCTTTCTTT. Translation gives CASSQPGSGNTEAFF.

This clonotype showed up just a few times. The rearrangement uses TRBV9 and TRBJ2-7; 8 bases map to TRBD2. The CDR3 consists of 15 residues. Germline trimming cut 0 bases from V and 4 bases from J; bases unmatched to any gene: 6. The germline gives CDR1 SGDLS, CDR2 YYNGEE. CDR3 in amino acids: CASSVGSGRGYEQYF. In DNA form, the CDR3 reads TGTGCCAGCAGCGTAGGAAGCGGGAGAGGTTACGAGCAGTACTTC.

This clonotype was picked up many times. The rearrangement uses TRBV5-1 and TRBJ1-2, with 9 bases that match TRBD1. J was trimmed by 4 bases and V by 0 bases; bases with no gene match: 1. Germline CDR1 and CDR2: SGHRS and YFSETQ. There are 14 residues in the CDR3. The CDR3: CASSLGQGVYGYTF. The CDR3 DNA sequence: TGCGCCAGCAGCTTGGGACAGGGGGTCTATGGCTACACCTTC.

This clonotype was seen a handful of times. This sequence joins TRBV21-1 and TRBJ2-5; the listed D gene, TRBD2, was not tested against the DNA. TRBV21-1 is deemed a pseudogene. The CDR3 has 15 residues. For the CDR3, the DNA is TGTGCCAGCAGCCCCGGGAGGGGGATCCAAGAGACCCAGTACTTC. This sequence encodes CASSPGRGIQETQYF.

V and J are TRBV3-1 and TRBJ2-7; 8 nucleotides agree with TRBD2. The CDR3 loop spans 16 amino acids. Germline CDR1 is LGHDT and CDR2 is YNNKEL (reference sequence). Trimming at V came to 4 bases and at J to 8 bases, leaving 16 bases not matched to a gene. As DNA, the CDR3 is TGTGCCAGCAGCCCACACATAGCGGGACGCGCCGGGAAGCAGTACTTC. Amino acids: CASSPHIAGRAGKQYF.

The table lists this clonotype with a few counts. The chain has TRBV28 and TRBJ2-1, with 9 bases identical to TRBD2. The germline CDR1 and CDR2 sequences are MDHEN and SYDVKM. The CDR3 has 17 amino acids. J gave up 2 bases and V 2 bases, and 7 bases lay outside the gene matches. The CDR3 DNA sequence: TGTGCCAGCAGTTTAGGAGGGCTAGCGGGAACCTACAATGAGCAGTTCTTC. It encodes CASSLGGLAGTYNEQFF. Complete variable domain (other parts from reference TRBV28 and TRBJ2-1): DVKVTQSSRYLVKRTGEKVFLECVQDMDHENMFWYRQDPGLGLRLIYFSYDVKMKEKGDIPEGYSVSREKKERFSLILESASTNQTSMYLCASSLGGLAGTYNEQFFGPGTRLTVL.

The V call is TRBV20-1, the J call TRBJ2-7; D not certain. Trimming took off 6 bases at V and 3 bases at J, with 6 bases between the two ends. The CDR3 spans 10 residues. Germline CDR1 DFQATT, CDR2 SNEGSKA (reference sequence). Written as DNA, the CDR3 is TGCAGTGCCCAGAACTACGAGCAGTACTTC. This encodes CSAQNYEQYF.

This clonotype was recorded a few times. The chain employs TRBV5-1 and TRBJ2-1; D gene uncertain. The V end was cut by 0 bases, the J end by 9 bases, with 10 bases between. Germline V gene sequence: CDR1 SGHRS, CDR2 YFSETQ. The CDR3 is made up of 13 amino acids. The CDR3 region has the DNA TGCGCCAGCAGCTTGGGGGCAAACTCTGAGCAGTTCTTC. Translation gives CASSLGANSEQFF.

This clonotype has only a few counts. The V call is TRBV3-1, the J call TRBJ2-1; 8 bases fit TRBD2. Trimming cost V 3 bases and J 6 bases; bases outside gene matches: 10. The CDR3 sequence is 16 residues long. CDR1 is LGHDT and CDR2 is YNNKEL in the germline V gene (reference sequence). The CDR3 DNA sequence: TGTGCCAGCAGCCAGACTAGCGCCGGGAAGGGCAATGAGCAGTTCTTC. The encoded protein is CASSQTSAGKGNEQFF.

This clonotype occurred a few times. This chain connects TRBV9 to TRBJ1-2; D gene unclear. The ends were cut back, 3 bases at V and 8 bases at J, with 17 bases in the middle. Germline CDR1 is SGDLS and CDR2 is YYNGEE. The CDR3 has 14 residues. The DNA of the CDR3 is TGTGCCAGCAGCGGAGGGAGGTCCGGGCAGGGCTACACCTTC. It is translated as CASSGGRSGQGYTF.

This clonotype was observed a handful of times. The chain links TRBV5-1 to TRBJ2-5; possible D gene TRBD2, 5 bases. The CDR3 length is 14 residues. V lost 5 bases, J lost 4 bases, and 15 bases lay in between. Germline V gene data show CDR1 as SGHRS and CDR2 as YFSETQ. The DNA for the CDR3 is TGCGCCAGCAGGGAGGTAGTCCCTCCAGAGACCCAGTACTTC. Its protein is CASREVVPPETQYF.

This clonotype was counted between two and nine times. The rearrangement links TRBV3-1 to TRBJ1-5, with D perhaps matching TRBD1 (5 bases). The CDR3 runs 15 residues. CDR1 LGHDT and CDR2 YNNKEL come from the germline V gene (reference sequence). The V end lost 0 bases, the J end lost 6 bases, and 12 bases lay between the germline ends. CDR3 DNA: TGTGCCAGCAGCCAAGACGCGGCAGGGCTTCAGCCCCAGCATTTT. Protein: CASSQDAAGLQPQHF.

CDR3 sequence (DNA): TGTGCCAGCAGCCTCGCCGGGACTCGCAAGTTCTTC. The encoded protein is CASSLAGTRKFF. The chain uses TRBV3-1 and TRBJ2-1; tentative D call: TRBD2 (6 bases). Germline-derived CDR1 and CDR2 are LGHDT and YNNKEL (reference sequence). Trimming took 4 bases from V and 14 from J, leaving 15 bases between them. The CDR3 length is 12 residues.

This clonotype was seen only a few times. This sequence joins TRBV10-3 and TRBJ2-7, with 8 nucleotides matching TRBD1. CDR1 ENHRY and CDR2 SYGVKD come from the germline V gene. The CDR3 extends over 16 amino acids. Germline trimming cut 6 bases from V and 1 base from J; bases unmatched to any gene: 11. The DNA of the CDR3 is TGTGCCATCAGCCCGGGCGGGACAGGAGTTTCCTACGAGCAGTACTTC. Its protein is CAISPGGTGVSYEQYF.

The CDR3 DNA reads as TGTGCCAGCAGCTCAGGGGTGGGATACGAGCAGTACTTC. Translating gives CASSSGVGYEQYF. The J gene is TRBJ2-7, the V gene TRBV7-2; tentative D call: TRBD1 (6 bases). Per the germline V gene, CDR1 is SGHTA and CDR2 is FQGNSA. CDR3 length: 13 residues. V was shortened by 4 bases and J by 4 bases, with 11 bases between the two germline ends. The full variable domain, with the rest looked up from reference TRBV7-2 and TRBJ2-7, is GAGVSQSPSNKVTEKGKDVELRCDPISGHTALYWYRQSLGQGLEFLIYFQGNSAPDKSGLPSDRFSAERTGGSVSTLTIQRTQQEDSAVYLCASSSGVGYEQYFGPGTRLTVT.

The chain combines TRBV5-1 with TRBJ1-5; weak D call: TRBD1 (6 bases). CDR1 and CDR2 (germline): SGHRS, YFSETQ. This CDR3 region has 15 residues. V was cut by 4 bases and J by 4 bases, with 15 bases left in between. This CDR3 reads CASSPLGGENQPQHF. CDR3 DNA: TGCGCCAGCAGCCCCCTGGGGGGCGAGAATCAGCCCCAGCATTTT.